One sample yielded the 20 T cell receptor beta chains listed below, sequenced in a study of Ad26.COV2.S vaccination and SARS-CoV-2 variants. Method: immunoSEQ multiplex PCR; TCRdb's copy keeps in-frame clones and lacks some. This table has almost 400,000 clones, about 88% appearing once. Described treatment: over 15 received Ad26.COV2.S at low or high dose, single or two shots; roughly 5 received placebo; per-sample allocation not given. Sample collection was performed on day 63 after the first vaccine or placebo injection. The sample was peripheral blood, taken in a trial of Ad26.COV2.S vaccine versus placebo. These receptors all come from a person between 18 and 60 years old who received the Ad26.COV2.S COVID-19 vaccine or a placebo.

V usage is TRBV28 and J usage is TRBJ1-1; TRBD1 matches at 7 bases. CDR1 is MDHEN, CDR2 SYDVKM, per germline. Losses at the gene ends were 5 bases for V and 10 bases for J; bases not matched to a gene: 7. CDR3 length equals 12 residues. The CDR3, as DNA: TGTGCCAGCAGTCGAGGGGGCCAAAGAGCTTTCTTT. Translated, it gives CASSRGGQRAFF. Using reference TRBV28 and TRBJ1-1 for the parts outside the CDR3, the full variable domain is DVKVTQSSRYLVKRTGEKVFLECVQDMDHENMFWYRQDPGLGLRLIYFSYDVKMKEKGDIPEGYSVSREKKERFSLILESASTNQTSMYLCASSRGGQRAFFGQGTRLTVV.

The rearrangement joins TRBV6-4 to TRBJ1-2; tentatively, D is TRBD1 (5 bases). CDR1 MRHNA and CDR2 SNTAGT come from the germline V gene. The V and J ends lost 3 bases and 7 bases respectively, with 15 bases between them. The CDR3 is 14 residues long. CDR3 in amino acids: CASSEGPSRGGYTF. The CDR3 DNA follows: TGTGCCAGCAGTGAGGGGCCTTCTCGAGGTGGCTACACCTTC.

Concerning this clone itself: The junction shows a germline mismatch at one end, possibly a read error. The CDR3 spells CVSEDRRYLYGYTF. Written as DNA, the CDR3 is TGTGTCAGTGAGGACAGGAGGTATCTGTATGGCTACACCTTC. The V call is TRBV19, the J call TRBJ1-2, with TRBD1 identical over 7 bases. Germline V gene data show CDR1 as LNHDA and CDR2 as SQIVND (reference sequence). The CDR3 has 14 amino acids.

This clone was recorded once. V gene TRBV29-1 combines with J gene TRBJ1-1; D call uncertain. The CDR3 runs to 13 residues. Trimming stripped 5 bases from V and 4 bases from J, with 14 bases between. CDR1 and CDR2 from the germline V gene are SQVTM and ANQGSEA. CDR3 residues: CSVPSGGSTEAFF. The CDR3 DNA is TGCAGCGTTCCGTCGGGCGGTTCCACTGAAGCTTTCTTT.

This clone showed up just once. V is TRBV6-5 and J is TRBJ2-1; possibly TRBD2 for D (6 bases). V dropped 9 bases and J dropped 7 bases, with 16 bases sitting between them. Germline V gene lookup returns CDR1 MNHEY and CDR2 SVGAGI. The CDR3 runs 13 residues. The CDR3 protein is CASSTAAGNEQFF. CDR3 bases: TGTGCCAGTTCGACAGCGGCGGGGAATGAGCAGTTCTTC.

CDR3 coding DNA: TGTGCCAGCAGTGAGCTTACATGGGGATCCGCCCTTGGAGAAAAACTGTTTTTT. Translating it yields CASSELTWGSALGEKLFF. This chain joins TRBV27 and TRBJ1-4; D unclear. Looked up from germline, CDR1 is MNHEY and CDR2 is SMNVEV (reference sequence). The CDR3 sequence is 18 residues long. V shed 5 bases and J shed 8 bases, with 27 bases lying between them.

The chain links TRBV6-1 to TRBJ2-7; D unclear. The CDR3 has 16 residues. From germline, CDR1 is MNHNS and CDR2 SASEGT. Trimming left V 1 base short and J 3 bases short, with 16 bases between. CDR3 sequence: CASSEGGRSYFYEQYF. The DNA of the CDR3 is TGTGCCAGCAGTGAAGGGGGTAGATCCTACTTCTACGAGCAGTACTTC.

This clone came up a few times. The chain has TRBV7-9 and TRBJ2-2; TRBD2 might be the D (6 bases). Germline CDR1 SEHNR, CDR2 FQNEAQ (reference sequence). V was clipped by 5 bases and J by 7 bases, with 20 bases between them. The CDR3 has 16 residues. CDR3: CASSRRLVASGGELFF. Written as DNA, the CDR3 is TGTGCCAGCAGCCGCCGACTAGTCGCAAGCGGCGGGGAGCTGTTTTTT.

The chain links TRBV25-1 to TRBJ2-7; D call uncertain. Trimming removed 4 bases from V and 1 base from J, with 14 bases in between. Germline CDR1 is MGHDK and CDR2 is SYGVNS. CDR3 length: 15 residues. The CDR3 spells CASSGRGAASYEQYF. In nucleotides, the CDR3 is TGTGCCAGCAGTGGCCGTGGAGCTGCTTCCTACGAGCAGTACTTC.

The V and J genes are TRBV7-3 and TRBJ2-3, with D tentatively TRBD2 (5 bases). Trimming pared 2 bases from V and 0 bases from J, leaving 9 bases between. Per germline, CDR1 SGHTA and CDR2 FQGTGA. The CDR3 loop spans 15 amino acids. CDR3 sequence reads: CASSLRRGSTDTQYF. The CDR3 DNA is TGTGCCAGCAGCTTACGCCGGGGTAGCACAGATACGCAGTATTTT.

V and J are TRBV5-4 and TRBJ1-4, with 8 bases fitting TRBD1. Germline lookup yields CDR1 SGHNT and CDR2 YYREEE (reference sequence). The CDR3 has 14 residues. J was trimmed by 4 bases and V by 4 bases; bases with no gene match: 3. Here the CDR3 reads CASSQGQGNEKLFF. CDR3 DNA sequence: TGTGCCAGCAGCCAAGGACAGGGTAATGAAAAACTGTTTTTT.

The V call is TRBV3-1 (or the pseudogene TRBV3-2), the J call TRBJ2-1; TRBD2 is a possible D gene (5 bases). Deletions cut 8 bases from V and 9 bases from J, with 17 bases between. CDR3 size: 13 residues. Germline values: CDR1 LGHDT, CDR2 YNNKEL (reference sequence). CDR3 amino acids: CASGSRVAGEQFF. CDR3 DNA: TGTGCCAGCGGCTCTAGAGTCGCGGGTGAGCAGTTCTTC.

The chain employs TRBV5-1 and TRBJ2-1; 9 bases fit TRBD2. The CDR3 runs 15 residues. J gave up 6 bases and V 4 bases, and 8 bases lay outside the gene matches. Per the germline V gene, CDR1 is SGHRS and CDR2 is YFSETQ. CDR3 amino acids: CASSPSGNHGNEQFF. As DNA, the CDR3 is TGCGCCAGCAGCCCTAGCGGGAACCACGGCAATGAGCAGTTCTTC.

V gene TRBV5-6 combines with J gene TRBJ1-2; 8 nucleotides align to TRBD1. The germline V gene has CDR1 SGHDT and CDR2 YYEEEE. CDR3 length: 14 residues. J lost 5 bases, V lost 4 bases, and 7 bases had no gene match. The CDR3 region is CASSPGTGPYGYTF. CDR3 DNA: TGTGCCAGCAGCCCCGGGACAGGACCTTATGGCTACACCTTC.

The genes are TRBV28 and TRBJ1-5; the match to TRBD1 covers 7 bases. Germline CDR1 MDHEN, CDR2 SYDVKM. The CDR3 runs to 16 residues. Trimming removed 7 bases from V and 2 bases from J; junction bases left unmatched: 11. The CDR3 here is CASTLNRGNGNQPQHF. The CDR3, as DNA: TGTGCCAGCACCCTAAACAGGGGAAACGGCAATCAGCCCCAGCATTTT.

This rearrangement joins TRBV18 to TRBJ1-2; 7 nucleotides line up with TRBD1. From germline, CDR1 is KGHSH and CDR2 LQKENI. This CDR3 region has 15 residues. V was pared by 3 bases and J by 4 bases, with 8 bases of the junction left unmatched. The CDR3 loop reads CASSPGTEPLYGYTF. Written as DNA, the CDR3 is TGTGCCAGCTCACCCGGGACAGAGCCACTCTATGGCTACACCTTC.

The chain is built from TRBV5-1 and TRBJ2-5; D uncertain. V gave up 3 bases and J gave up 5 bases, with 11 bases separating them. The CDR3 consists of 13 residues. Germline V gives CDR1 SGHRS, CDR2 YFSETQ. For the CDR3, the DNA is TGCGCCAGCAGCTACTCGTTGTGGGAGACCCAGTACTTC. It codes for CASSYSLWETQYF.

This rearrangement joins TRBV7-9 to TRBJ1-1; no firm D call. This CDR3 has 15 residues. Trimming removed 5 bases at V and 1 base at J, with 14 bases between. Germline V gene lookup returns CDR1 SEHNR and CDR2 FQNEAQ (reference sequence). CDR3 nucleotides: TGTGCCAGCAGCCCGGACCAGCGAGAGAACACTGAAGCTTTCTTT. This translates into CASSPDQRENTEAFF.

The V gene is TRBV6-2 or TRBV6-3, the J gene TRBJ2-3, with D uncertain. Per germline, CDR1 MNHEY and CDR2 SVGEGT. The CDR3 is 14 residues long. V lost 5 bases and J 0 bases, leaving 9 bases between the germline ends. As DNA, the CDR3 is TGTGCCAGCAGTGATAGCAGTAGCACAGATACGCAGTATTTT. Its protein product is CASSDSSSTDTQYF.

The rearrangement links TRBV6-5 to TRBJ1-4; D is unclear. Germline V lookup: CDR1 MNHEY, CDR2 SVGAGI. The CDR3 runs 13 residues. V lost 5 bases and J 3 bases, leaving 7 bases between the germline ends. The chain's CDR3 is CASSPGPNEKLFF. In nucleotides, the CDR3 is TGTGCCAGCAGTCCGGGCCCTAATGAAAAACTGTTTTTT.